The 6 T cell receptor beta chains reported below all come from one sample, sequenced in a study of T cells after yellow fever vaccination. TCRdb passed the 5' RACE reads through MiXCR, listing each CDR3 protein once. This table holds 150,000 to 200,000 distinct CDR3 sequences, roughly 8.8% found once. This material consisted of CD8+ T cells sorted from PBMCs, taken 45 days after the yellow fever booster vaccination. The source is a man younger than 35 who received the YFV17D yellow fever vaccine.

The CDR3 DNA reads as TGCGCCAGCACTACGGGGGAGGGATACACTGAAGCTTTCTTT. Residues: CASTTGEGYTEAFF. The chain joins TRBV5-1 to TRBJ1-1; a weak D match, TRBD1 (5 bases). CDR3 length: 14 residues. Germline CDR1 is SGHRS and CDR2 is YFSETQ. V was trimmed by 6 bases and J by 3 bases, leaving 15 bases between them. Full variable domain (remainder filled in from reference TRBV5-1 and TRBJ1-1): KAGVTQTPRYLIKTRGQQVTLSCSPISGHRSVSWYQQTPGQGLQFLFEYFSETQRNKGNFPGRFSGRQFSNSRSEMNVSTLELGDSALYLCASTTGEGYTEAFFGQGTRLTVV.

V usage is TRBV20-1 and J usage is TRBJ2-5, with D tentatively TRBD1 or TRBD2 (6 bases each). Germline values: CDR1 DFQATT, CDR2 SNEGSKA (reference sequence). Trimming shortened V by 6 bases and J by 1 base, and 18 bases separated the two germline ends. This CDR3 contains 15 residues. The CDR3 loop is CSALGGHGAQETQYF. CDR3 DNA sequence: TGCAGTGCCCTAGGGGGGCACGGAGCCCAAGAGACCCAGTACTTC.

The chain recombines TRBV6-2 or TRBV6-3 with TRBJ2-1, with 9 bases that match TRBD2. The CDR3 runs to 14 residues. Germline V CDR1 and CDR2: MNHEY, SVGEGT. V dropped 5 bases and J dropped 4; count of bases not matched to a gene: 3. CDR3 region: CASSLGLAYNEQFF. The CDR3 bases are TGTGCCAGCAGTCTGGGACTAGCATACAATGAGCAGTTCTTC.

The gene calls are TRBV29-1 and TRBJ2-7; D unresolved. The germline V and J ends were trimmed by 7 bases and 3 bases, with 16 bases remaining between them. This CDR3 has 13 amino acids. The germline gives CDR1 SQVTM, CDR2 ANQGSEA. The DNA of the CDR3 is TGCAGCGCCCTGGGTGACTCAAGCTACGAGCAGTACTTC. The encoded protein is CSALGDSSYEQYF.

The table lists this clonotype with a few counts. The V call is TRBV7-9, the J call TRBJ1-1; D is uncertain. CDR1 is SEHNR, CDR2 FQNEAQ, per germline (reference sequence). The CDR3 has 12 residues. V lost 5 bases, J lost 7 bases, and 11 bases lay in between. The CDR3 sequence: CASSPGPFEAFF. CDR3 bases: TGTGCCAGCAGCCCAGGACCCTTTGAAGCTTTCTTT.

This clonotype was counted many times. V gene TRBV29-1 combines with J gene TRBJ2-3, with D perhaps assigned TRBD1 or TRBD2 (5 bases each). Trimming removed 3 bases from V and 8 bases from J, with 9 bases in between. From germline, CDR1 is SQVTM and CDR2 ANQGSEA. The CDR3 sequence is 11 residues long. In DNA, the CDR3 is TGCAGCGTTGAGTTGGGACCTACGCAGTATTTT. Residues: CSVELGPTQYF.